Listed below are T cell receptor beta chains from one sample, sequenced in a study of blood T cell repertoires in COVID-19. Assay: immunoSEQ multiplex PCR; the TCRdb copy retains only in-frame clones and omits some. In the table there are some 94,000 clones, around 88% of which are singletons. The specimen was peripheral blood. The source is a woman in her fifties or sixties with COVID-19, enrolled during active disease. Both conserved end residues are part of each CDR3. D genes are given only for firm matches. Not all rows give a size; the values are once, few, many and, for expanded clones, a class.

size: NA; V: TRBV7-9; length: 15; J: TRBJ2-1; D: TRBD1; DNA: TGTGCCAGCAGACCAACAGGGGCCTCCTACAATGAGCAGTTCTTC; CDR3: CASRPTGASYNEQFF
size: NA; V: TRBV2; length: 16; J: TRBJ1-6; D: NA; DNA: TGTGCCAGCAGTGAATCATGGGCAGGGGTTGACTCACCCCTCCACTTT; CDR3: CASSESWAGVDSPLHF
size: NA; V: TRBV29-1; length: 12; J: TRBJ2-5; D: TRBD1; DNA: TGCAGCGTCGTAGGGACAGAAGAGACCCAGTACTTC; CDR3: CSVVGTEETQYF
size: NA; V: TRBV4-1; length: 17; J: TRBJ1-5; D: NA; DNA: TGCGCCAGCAGCCAAGAGATCCCCGGACTGAGCAATCAGCCCCAGCATTTT; CDR3: CASSQEIPGLSNQPQHF
size: once; V: TRBV6-1; length: 15; J: TRBJ2-3; D: NA; DNA: TGTGCCAGCAGTGATATTGGGTATGGAGTGGATACGCAGTATTTT; CDR3: CASSDIGYGVDTQYF
size: NA; V: TRBV5-4; length: 15; J: TRBJ1-3; D: NA; DNA: TGTGCCAGCAGCTTATCAACAGGGACTGGAAACACCATATATTTT; CDR3: CASSLSTGTGNTIYF
size: NA; V: TRBV28; length: 14; J: TRBJ2-3; D: TRBD2; DNA: TGTGCCAGCAGCGTAGCGGGGCCCACAGATACGCAGTATTTT; CDR3: CASSVAGPTDTQYF
size: NA; V: TRBV2; length: 15; J: TRBJ1-5; D: TRBD1; DNA: TGTGCCAGCAGTGGGTGGGGGACAGGGGGTCAGCCCCAGCATTTT; CDR3: CASSGWGTGGQPQHF
size: NA; V: TRBV2; length: 13; J: TRBJ1-4; D: TRBD1; DNA: TGTGCCAGCAGGGGGACAGGGGTTGAAAAACTGTTTTTT; CDR3: CASRGTGVEKLFF
size: NA; V: TRBV19; length: 11; J: TRBJ1-2; D: NA; DNA: TGTGCCACCACCCGGGACTATGGCTACACCTTC; CDR3: CATTRDYGYTF
size: NA; V: TRBV3-1/TRBV3-2; length: 18; J: TRBJ1-1; D: TRBD1; DNA: TGTGCCAGCAGCCGCCTTGCCGGGACAGGGGGGAAATACACTGAAGCTTTCTTT; CDR3: CASSRLAGTGGKYTEAFF